This T cell receptor (beta chain) stems from a study of regulatory T cells in long-lasting Graves disease. Study-wide points: With persistent disease, TRBV28, TRBJ1-2 and TRBJ2-5 were the favored segments. Persistent Graves' patients showed less TCR diversity than newly diagnosed ones.

The time point was: newly diagnosed GD, antithyroid drugs for less than 3 months. PBMC-extracted RNA yielded the TCR library. The V end lost 5 bases, the J end lost 1 base, and 15 bases lay between the germline ends. Germline V gene lookup returns CDR1 LGHDT and CDR2 YNNKEL (reference sequence). This CDR3 contains 16 residues. This clonotype was seen at least ten times. Its antigen remains unknown. Sequencing libraries for TCR beta were prepared with iRepertoire HTBI primers and Arm-PCR of CDR3 regions. In the original analysis: Gene usage covered approximately 65 TRBV and 14 TRBJ segments. TCRdb re-called the multiplex PCR reads with MiXCR, one entry per CDR3 protein. Clone size and V and J calls follow TCRdb, not the original study. Found here are approximately 230,000 distinct CDR3 sequences, about 18% of them singletons; the top ten hold roughly a fifth.

The rearrangement links TRBV3-1 to TRBJ1-3; D may be TRBD1 (6 bases). Here the sequenced sample was peripheral blood mononuclear cells (PBMCs), taken at new diagnosis, from a patient treated with antithyroid drugs. The sequence was collected from a female donor with Graves disease. CDR3 bases: TGTGCCAGCAGCGGACGCAGGGGATCGTCTGGAAACACCATATATTTT. Translated, it gives CASSGRRGSSGNTIYF.